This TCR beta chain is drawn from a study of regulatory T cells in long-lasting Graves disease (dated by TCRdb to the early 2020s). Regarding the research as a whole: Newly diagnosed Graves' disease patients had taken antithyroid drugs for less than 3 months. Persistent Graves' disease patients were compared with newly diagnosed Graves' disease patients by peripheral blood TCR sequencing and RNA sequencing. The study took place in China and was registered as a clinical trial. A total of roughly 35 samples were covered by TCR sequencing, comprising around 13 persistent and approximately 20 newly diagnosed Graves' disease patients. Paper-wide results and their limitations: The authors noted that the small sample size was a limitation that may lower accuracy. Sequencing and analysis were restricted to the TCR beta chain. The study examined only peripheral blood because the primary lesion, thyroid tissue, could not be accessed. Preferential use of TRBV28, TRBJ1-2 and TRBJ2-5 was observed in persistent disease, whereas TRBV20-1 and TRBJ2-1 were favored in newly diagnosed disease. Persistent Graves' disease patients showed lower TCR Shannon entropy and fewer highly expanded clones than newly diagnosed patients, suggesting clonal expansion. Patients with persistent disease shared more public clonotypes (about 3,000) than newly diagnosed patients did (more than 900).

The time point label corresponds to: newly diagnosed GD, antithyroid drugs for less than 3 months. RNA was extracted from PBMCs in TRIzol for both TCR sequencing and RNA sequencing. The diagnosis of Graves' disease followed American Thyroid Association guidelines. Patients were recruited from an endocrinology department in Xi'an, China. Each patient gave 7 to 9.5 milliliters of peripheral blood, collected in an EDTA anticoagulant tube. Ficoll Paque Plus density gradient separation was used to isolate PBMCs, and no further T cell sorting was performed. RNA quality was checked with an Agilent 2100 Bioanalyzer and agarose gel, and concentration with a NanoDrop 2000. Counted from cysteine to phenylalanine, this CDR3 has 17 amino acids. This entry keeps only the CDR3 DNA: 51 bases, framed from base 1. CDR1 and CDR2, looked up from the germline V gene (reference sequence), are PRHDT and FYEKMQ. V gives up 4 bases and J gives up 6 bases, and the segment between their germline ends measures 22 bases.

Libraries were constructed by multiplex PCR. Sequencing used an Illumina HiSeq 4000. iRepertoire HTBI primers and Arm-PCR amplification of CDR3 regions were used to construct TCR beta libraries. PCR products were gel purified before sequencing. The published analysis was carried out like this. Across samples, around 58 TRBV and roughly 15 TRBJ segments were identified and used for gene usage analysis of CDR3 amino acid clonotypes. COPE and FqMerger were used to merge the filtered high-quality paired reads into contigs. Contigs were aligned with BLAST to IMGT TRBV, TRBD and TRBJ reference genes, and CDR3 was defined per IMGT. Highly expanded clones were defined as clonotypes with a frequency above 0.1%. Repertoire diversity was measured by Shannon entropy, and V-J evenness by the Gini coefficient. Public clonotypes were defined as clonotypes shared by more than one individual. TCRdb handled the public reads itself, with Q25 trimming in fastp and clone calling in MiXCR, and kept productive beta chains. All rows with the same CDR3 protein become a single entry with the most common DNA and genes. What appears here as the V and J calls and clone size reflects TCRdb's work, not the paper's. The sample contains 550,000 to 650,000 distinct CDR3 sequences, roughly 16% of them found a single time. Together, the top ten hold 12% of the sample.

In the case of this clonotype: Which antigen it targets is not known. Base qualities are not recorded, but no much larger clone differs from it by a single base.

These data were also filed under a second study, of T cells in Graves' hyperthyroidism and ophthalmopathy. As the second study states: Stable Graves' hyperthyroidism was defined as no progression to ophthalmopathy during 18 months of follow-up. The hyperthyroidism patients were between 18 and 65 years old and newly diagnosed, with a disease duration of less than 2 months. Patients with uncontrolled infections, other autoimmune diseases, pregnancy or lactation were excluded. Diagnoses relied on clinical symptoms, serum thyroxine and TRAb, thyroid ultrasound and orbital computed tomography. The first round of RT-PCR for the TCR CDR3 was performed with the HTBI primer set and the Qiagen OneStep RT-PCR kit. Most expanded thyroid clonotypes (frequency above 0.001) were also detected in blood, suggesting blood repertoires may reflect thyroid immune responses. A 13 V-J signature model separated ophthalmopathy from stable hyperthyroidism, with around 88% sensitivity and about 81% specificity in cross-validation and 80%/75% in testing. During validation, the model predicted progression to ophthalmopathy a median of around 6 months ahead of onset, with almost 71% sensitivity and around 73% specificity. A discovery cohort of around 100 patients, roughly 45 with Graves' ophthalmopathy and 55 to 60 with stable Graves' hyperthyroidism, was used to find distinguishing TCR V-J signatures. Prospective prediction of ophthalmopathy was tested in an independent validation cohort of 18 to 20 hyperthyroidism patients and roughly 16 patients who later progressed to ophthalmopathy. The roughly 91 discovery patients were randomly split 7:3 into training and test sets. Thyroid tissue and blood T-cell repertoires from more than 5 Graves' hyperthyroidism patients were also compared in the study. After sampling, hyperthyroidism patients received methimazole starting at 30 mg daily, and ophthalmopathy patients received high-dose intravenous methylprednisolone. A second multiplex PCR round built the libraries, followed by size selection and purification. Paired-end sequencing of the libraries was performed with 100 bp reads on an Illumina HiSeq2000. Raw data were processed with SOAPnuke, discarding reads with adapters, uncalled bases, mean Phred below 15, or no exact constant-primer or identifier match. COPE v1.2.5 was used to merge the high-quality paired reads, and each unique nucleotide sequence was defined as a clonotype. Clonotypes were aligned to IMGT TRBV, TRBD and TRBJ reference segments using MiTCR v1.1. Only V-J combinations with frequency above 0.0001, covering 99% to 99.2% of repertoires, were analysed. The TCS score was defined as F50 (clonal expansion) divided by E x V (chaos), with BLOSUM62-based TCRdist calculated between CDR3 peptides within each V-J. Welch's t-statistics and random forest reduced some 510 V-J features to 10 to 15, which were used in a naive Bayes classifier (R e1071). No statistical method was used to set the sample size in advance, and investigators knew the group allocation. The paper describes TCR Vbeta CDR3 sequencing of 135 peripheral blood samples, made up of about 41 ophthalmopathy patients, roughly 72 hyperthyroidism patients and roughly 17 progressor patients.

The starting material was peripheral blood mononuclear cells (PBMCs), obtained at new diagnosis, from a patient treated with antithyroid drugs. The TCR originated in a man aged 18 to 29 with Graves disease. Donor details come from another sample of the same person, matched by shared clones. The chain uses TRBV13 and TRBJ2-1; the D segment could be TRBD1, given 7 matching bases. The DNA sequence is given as TGTGCCAGCAGCTCGGGACTTTCGGGGACAGTGGGCAATGAGCAGTTCTTC. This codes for CASSSGLSGTVGNEQFF. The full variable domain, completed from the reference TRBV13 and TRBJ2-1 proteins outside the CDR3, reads AAGVIQSPRHLIKEKRETATLKCYPIPRHDTVYWYQQGPGQDPQFLISFYEKMQSDKGSIPDRFSAQQFSDYHSELNMSSLELGDSALYFCASSSGLSGTVGNEQFFGPGTRLTVL.